This T cell receptor beta chain is from a study of regulatory T cells in long-lasting Graves disease. General study findings and limits: Rather than thyroid tissue, only peripheral blood underwent study.

Indicated time point: persistent/refractory GD, antithyroid drugs over 5 years with positive TRAb. Following extraction of RNA from PBMCs, that RNA was used to make the TCR library. Assembly of TCR beta libraries relied on iRepertoire HTBI primers together with Arm-PCR of CDR3 regions. Using its own MiXCR run on the multiplex PCR reads, TCRdb lists one record per CDR3 protein. The sample has roughly 300,000 distinct CDR3 sequences; about 20% are singletons. V shed 3 bases and J shed 5 bases, with 10 bases lying between them. The CDR3 is 13 amino acids. Germline CDR1 and CDR2: KGHSH and LQKENI. This clonotype was seen only a few times. Its specificity is unknown.

V and J are TRBV18 and TRBJ1-1, with unresolved D. The source is a female donor with Graves disease. This material consisted of peripheral blood mononuclear cells (PBMCs), taken when the disease was refractory, from a patient treated with antithyroid drugs. CDR3 sequence reads: CASSPTRQTEAFF. CDR3 DNA: TGTGCCAGCTCACCCACTCGCCAGACTGAAGCTTTCTTT.